The next 3 T cell receptor beta chains were all read from a single sample in a study of blood T cell repertoires in COVID-19. Libraries were prepared by immunoSEQ multiplex PCR; TCRdb keeps only in-frame clonotypes and omits some of them. Among around 150,000 clones, under 85% were seen once, and the ten largest hold over 8.5%. Sequenced input: peripheral blood. The receptors here all came from a middle-aged man with active or convalescent COVID-19.

CDR3 region: CASSVSPSSYNSPLHF. CDR3 DNA: TGTGCCAGCAGCGTCTCGCCGAGCTCCTATAATTCACCCCTCCACTTT. V usage is TRBV9 and J usage is TRBJ1-6; D call uncertain. The CDR3 totals 16 residues. Germline V gives CDR1 SGDLS, CDR2 YYNGEE. Trimming cost V 2 bases and J 0 bases, with 9 bases left between them.

In the case of this clone: An end of the junction does not agree with germline; a read error may underlie this. The chain is built from TRBV7-7 and TRBJ2-1, with TRBD2 identical over 8 bases. Germline V gene data show CDR1 as SSHAT and CDR2 as FNYEAQ (reference sequence). This CDR3 is built from 15 residues. This CDR3 is CASSSRAGDGGEQFF. The CDR3, as DNA: TGTGCTAGCAGCTCGAGAGCGGGAGATGGCGGTGAGCAGTTCTTC.

The chain carries TRBV18 and TRBJ2-7; possible D gene TRBD1, 6 bases. V shed 3 bases and J shed 4 bases, with 19 bases lying between them. The CDR3 has 16 residues. Germline V lookup: CDR1 KGHSH, CDR2 LQKENI. CDR3 protein: CASSPLDRSTHYEQYF. CDR3 coding DNA: TGTGCCAGCTCACCCCTCGACAGGTCGACTCATTACGAGCAGTACTTC.